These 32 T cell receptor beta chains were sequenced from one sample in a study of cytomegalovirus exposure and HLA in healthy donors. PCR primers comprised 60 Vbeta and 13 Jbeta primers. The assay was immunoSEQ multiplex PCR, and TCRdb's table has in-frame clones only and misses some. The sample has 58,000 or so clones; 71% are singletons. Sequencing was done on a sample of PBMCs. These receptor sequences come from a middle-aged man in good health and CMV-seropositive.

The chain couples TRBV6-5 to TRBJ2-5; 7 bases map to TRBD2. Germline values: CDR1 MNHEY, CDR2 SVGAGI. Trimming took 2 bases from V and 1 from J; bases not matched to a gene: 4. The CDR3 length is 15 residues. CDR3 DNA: TGTGCCAGCAGTTACGCCGGGGGGACCCAAGAGACCCAGTACTTC. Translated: CASSYAGGTQETQYF.

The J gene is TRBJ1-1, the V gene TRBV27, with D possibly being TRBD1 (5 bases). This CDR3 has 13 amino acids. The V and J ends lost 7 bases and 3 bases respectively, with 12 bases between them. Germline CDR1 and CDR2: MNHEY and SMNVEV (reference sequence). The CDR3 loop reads CASKPQGYTEAFF. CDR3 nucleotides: TGTGCCAGCAAACCCCAGGGATACACTGAAGCTTTCTTT.

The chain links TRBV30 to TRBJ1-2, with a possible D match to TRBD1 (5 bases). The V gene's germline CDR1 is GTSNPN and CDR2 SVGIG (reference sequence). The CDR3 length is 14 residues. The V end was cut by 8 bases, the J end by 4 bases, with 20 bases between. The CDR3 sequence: CALSQGTQTYGYTF. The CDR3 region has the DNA TGTGCCCTCTCTCAGGGTACCCAAACCTATGGCTACACCTTC. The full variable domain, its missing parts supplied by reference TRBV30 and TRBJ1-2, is SQTIHQWPATLVQPVGSPLSLECTVEGTSNPNLYWYRQAAGRGLQLLFYSVGIGQISSEVPQNLSASRPQDRQFILSSKKLLLSDSGFYLCALSQGTQTYGYTFGSGTRLTVV.

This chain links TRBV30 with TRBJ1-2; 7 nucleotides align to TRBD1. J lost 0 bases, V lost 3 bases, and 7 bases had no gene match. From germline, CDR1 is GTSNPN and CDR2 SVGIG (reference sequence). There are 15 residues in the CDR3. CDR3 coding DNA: TGTGCCTGGAGGTGGACAGGAGGGGCTAACTATGGCTACACCTTC. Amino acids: CAWRWTGGANYGYTF.

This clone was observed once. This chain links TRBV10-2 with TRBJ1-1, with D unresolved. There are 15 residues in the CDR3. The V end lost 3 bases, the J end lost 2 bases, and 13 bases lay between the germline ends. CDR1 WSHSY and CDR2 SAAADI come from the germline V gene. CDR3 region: CASSDPGRPNTEAFF. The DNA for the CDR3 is TGCGCCAGCAGTGACCCTGGCAGGCCCAACACTGAAGCTTTCTTT.

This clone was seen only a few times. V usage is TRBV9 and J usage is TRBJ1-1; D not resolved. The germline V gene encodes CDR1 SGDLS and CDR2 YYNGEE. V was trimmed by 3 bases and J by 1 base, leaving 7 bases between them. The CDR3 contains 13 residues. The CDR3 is CASSAARNTEAFF. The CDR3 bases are TGTGCCAGCAGCGCAGCGAGGAACACTGAAGCTTTCTTT.

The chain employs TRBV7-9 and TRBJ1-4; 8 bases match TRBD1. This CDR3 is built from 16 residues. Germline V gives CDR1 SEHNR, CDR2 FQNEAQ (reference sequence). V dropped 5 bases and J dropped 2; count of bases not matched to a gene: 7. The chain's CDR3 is CASSKGQGDTNEKLFF. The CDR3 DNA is TGTGCCAGCAGCAAAGGACAGGGCGACACTAATGAAAAACTGTTTTTT.

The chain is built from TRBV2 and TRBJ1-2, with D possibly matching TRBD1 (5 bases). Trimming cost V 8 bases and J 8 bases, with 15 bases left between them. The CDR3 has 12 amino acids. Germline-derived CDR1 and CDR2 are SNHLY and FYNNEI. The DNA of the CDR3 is TGTGCCAGCGGGGATGGGGCGCGGGGCTACACCTTC. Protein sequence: CASGDGARGYTF.

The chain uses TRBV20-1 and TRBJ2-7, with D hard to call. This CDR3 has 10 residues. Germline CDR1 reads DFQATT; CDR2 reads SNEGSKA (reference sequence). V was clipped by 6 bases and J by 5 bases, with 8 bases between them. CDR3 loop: CSAYRNEQYF. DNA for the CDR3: TGCAGTGCCTACCGTAACGAGCAGTACTTC.

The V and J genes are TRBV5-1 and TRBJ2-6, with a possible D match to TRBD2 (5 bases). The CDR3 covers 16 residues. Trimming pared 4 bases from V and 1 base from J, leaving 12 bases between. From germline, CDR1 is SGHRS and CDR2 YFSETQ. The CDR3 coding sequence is TGCGCCAGCAGCGAAAAGACGGGGTCTGGGGCCAACGTCCTGACTTTC. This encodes CASSEKTGSGANVLTF.

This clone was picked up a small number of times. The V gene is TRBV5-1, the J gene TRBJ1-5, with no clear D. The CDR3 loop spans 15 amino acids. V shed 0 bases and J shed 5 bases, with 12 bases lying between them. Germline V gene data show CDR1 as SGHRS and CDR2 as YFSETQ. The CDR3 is CASSLAGGLDQPQHF. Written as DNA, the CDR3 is TGCGCCAGCAGCTTGGCCGGAGGTTTGGATCAGCCCCAGCATTTT.

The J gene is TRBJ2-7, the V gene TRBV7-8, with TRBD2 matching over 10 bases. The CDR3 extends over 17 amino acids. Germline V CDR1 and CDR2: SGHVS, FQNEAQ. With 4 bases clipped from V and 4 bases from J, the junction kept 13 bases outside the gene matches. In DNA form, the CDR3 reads TGTGCCAGCAGCTCCCGGCCTAGCGGGAGTAACGGATACGAGCAGTACTTC. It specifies CASSSRPSGSNGYEQYF.

The CDR3 DNA reads as TGTGCCTGGTTAGACAGTGGCAATGAGCAGTTCTTC. The encoded protein is CAWLDSGNEQFF. J is TRBJ2-1 and V is TRBV30, with D perhaps TRBD1 (5 bases). Trimming shortened V by 5 bases and J by 6 bases, and 11 bases separated the two germline ends. The CDR3 length is 12 residues. The V gene's germline CDR1 is GTSNPN and CDR2 SVGIG (reference sequence).

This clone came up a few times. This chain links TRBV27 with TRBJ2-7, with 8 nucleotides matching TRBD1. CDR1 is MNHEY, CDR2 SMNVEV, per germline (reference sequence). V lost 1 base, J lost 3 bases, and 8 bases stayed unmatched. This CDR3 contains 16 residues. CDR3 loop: CASSLFYQGANYEQYF. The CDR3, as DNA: TGTGCCAGCAGTTTATTCTACCAGGGGGCGAACTACGAGCAGTACTTC.

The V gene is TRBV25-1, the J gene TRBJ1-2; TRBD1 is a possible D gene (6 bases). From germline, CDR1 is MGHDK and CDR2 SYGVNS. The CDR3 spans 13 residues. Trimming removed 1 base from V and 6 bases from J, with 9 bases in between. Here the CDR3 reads CASSEFRGHGYTF. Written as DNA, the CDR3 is TGTGCCAGCAGTGAATTCAGGGGACATGGCTACACCTTC.

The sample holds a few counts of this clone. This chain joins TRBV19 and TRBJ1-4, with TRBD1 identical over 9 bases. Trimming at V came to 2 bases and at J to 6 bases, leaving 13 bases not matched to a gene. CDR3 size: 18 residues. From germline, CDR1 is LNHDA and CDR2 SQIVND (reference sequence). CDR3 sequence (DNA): TGTGCCAGTAGTATAAGGAACAGGGGGCTTGCTCCCGATGAAAAACTGTTTTTT. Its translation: CASSIRNRGLAPDEKLFF.

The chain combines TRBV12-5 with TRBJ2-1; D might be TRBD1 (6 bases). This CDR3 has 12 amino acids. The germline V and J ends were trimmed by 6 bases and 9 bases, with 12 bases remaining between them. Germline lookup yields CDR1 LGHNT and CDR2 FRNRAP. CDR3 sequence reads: CASGRDTGEQFF. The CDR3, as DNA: TGTGCTAGTGGACGGGACACCGGTGAGCAGTTCTTC.

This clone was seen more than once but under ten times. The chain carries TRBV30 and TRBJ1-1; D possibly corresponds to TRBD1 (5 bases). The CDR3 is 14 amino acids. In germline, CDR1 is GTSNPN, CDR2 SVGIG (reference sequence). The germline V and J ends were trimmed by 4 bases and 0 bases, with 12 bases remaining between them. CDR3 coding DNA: TGTGCCTGGAACAAGGGGATCATGAACACTGAAGCTTTCTTT. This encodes CAWNKGIMNTEAFF.

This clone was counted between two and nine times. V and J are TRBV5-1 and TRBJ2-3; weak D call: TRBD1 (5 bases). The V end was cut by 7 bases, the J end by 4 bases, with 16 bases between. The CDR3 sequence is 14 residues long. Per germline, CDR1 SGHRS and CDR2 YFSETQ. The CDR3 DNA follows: TGCGCCAGCGCGAGTCGGACAACCCCAGATACGCAGTATTTT. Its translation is CASASRTTPDTQYF.

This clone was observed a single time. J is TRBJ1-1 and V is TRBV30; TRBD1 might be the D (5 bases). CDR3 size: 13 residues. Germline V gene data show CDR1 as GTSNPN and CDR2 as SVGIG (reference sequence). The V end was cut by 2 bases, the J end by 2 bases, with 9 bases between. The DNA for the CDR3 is TGTGCCTGGAGTCGACAGCTTAACACTGAAGCTTTCTTT. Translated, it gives CAWSRQLNTEAFF.

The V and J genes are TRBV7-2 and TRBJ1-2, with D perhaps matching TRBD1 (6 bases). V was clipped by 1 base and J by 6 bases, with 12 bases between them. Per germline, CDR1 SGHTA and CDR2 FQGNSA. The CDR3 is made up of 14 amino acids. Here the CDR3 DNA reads TGTGCCAGCAGCTTAGTTTCGGCAGGGGATGGCTACACCTTC. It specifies CASSLVSAGDGYTF.

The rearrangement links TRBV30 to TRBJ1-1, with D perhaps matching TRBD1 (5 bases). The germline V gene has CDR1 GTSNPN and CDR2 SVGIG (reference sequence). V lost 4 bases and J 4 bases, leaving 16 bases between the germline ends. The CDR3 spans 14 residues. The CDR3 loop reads CAWNFPGEGTEAFF. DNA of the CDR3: TGTGCCTGGAACTTTCCGGGGGAGGGCACTGAAGCTTTCTTT.

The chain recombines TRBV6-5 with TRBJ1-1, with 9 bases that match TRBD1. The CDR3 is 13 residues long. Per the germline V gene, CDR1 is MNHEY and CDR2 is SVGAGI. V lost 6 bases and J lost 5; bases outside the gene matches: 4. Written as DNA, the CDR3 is TGTGCCAGCAGCCGACAGGGGGAGACTGAAGCTTTCTTT. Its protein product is CASSRQGETEAFF.

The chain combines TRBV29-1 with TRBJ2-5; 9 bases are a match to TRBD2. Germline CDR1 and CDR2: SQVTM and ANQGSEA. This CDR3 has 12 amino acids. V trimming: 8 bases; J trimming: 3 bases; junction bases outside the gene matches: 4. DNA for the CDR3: TGCAGCCCGCGGACTAGCGAAGAGACCCAGTACTTC. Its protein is CSPRTSEETQYF.

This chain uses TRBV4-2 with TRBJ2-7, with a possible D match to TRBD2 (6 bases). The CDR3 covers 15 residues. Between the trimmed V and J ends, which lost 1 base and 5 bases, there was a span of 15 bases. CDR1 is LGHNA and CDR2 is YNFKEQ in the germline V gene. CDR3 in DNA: TGTGCCAGCAGCCAAGGGACTACGGCTAAGAACGAGCAGTACTTC. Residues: CASSQGTTAKNEQYF.

In DNA form, the CDR3 reads TGTGCCTGGACACCGGCAGGCACTGAAGCTTTCTTT. Translating gives CAWTPAGTEAFF. This rearrangement joins TRBV30 to TRBJ1-1; D not resolved. From germline, CDR1 is GTSNPN and CDR2 SVGIG (reference sequence). This CDR3 comprises 12 residues. V was trimmed by 4 bases and J by 4 bases, leaving 10 bases between them.

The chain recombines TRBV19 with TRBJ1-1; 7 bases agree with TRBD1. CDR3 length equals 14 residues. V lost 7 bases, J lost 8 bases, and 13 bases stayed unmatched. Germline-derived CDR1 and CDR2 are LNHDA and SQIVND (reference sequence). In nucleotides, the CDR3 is TGTGCCAGTACAGTGGCCAATGGGGACAGCGAAGCTTTCTTT. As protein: CASTVANGDSEAFF.

CDR3 sequence reads: CASSERAPYTEAFF. The CDR3 DNA reads TGTGCCAGCAGTGAGAGGGCCCCCTACACTGAAGCTTTCTTT. The V call is TRBV2, the J call TRBJ1-1; D is uncertain. V was clipped by 3 bases and J by 3 bases, with 11 bases between them. The CDR3 has 14 amino acids. Germline V gene sequence: CDR1 SNHLY, CDR2 FYNNEI.

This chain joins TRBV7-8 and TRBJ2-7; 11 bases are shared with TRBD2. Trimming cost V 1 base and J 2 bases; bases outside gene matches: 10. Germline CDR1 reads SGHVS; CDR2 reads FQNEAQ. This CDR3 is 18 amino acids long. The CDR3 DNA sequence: TGTGCCAGCAGCTTAGGTTCTAGCGGGGGGCAATACCCCTACGAGCAGTACTTC. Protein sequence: CASSLGSSGGQYPYEQYF.

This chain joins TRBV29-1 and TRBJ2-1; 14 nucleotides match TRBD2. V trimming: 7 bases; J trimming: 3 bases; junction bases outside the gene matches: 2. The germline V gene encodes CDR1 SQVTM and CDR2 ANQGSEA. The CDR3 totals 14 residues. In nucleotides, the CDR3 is TGCAGCGCGGGGACTAGCGGGAGCTACAATGAGCAGTTCTTC. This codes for CSAGTSGSYNEQFF.

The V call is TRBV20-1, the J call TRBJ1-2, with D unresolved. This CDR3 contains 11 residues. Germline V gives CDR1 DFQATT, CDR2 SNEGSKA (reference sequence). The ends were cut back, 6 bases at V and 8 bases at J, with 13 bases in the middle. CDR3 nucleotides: TGCAGTGCGCACTCTGGGCTCGGCTACACCTTC. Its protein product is CSAHSGLGYTF.

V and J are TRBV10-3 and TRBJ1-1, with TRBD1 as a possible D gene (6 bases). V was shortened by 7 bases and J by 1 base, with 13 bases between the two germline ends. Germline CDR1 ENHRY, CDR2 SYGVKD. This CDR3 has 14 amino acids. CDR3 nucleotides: TGTGCCATCACCCCGGGACAAACGAACACTGAAGCTTTCTTT. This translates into CAITPGQTNTEAFF.